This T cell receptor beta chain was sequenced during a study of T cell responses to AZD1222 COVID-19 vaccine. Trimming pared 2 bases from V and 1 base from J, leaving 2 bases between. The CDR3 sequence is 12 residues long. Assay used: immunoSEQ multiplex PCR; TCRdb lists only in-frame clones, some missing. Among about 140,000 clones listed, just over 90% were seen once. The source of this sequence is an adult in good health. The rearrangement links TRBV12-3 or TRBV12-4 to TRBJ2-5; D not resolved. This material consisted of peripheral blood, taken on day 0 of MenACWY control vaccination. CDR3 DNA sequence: TGTGCCAGCAGTTTATCCCAAGAGACCCAGTACTTC. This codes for CASSLSQETQYF.